This T cell receptor (beta chain) was documented in a study of blood T cells in healthy people across ages. A note on this clonotype: The antigen remains undetermined.

Primed by a sample-barcoded 5' primer and a J-beta primer mix, a second PCR proceeded for about 6 to 12 cycles. TCRdb ran MiXCR on the 5' RACE reads and lists one entry per CDR3 protein. The sample includes over 1,200,000 distinct CDR3 sequences, roughly 60% of them seen just once. Study outcomes and limitations: Age showed a roughly linear inverse relationship with TCR beta diversity per million T cells.

CDR3 length: 14 residues. The clonotype was recovered from a man aged 18 to 29 in good health. The V gene is TRBV12-3 or TRBV12-4, the J gene TRBJ2-7; D is perhaps TRBD2 (5 bases). The DNA end lines up better with TRBJ2-4; the J call may be wrong. Sequencing was done on a sample of blood. The CDR3: CASTGWVAKNIQYF. CDR3 DNA: TGTGCCAGCACGGGGTGGGTGGCCAAAAACATTCAGTACTTC.